Below are 19 T cell receptor beta chains sequenced from a single sample in a study of cytomegalovirus exposure and HLA in healthy donors. 60 Vbeta and 13 Jbeta primers were used in PCR. The data were produced by immunoSEQ multiplex PCR, yet TCRdb's version contains in-frame clones alone and is incomplete. The table has roughly 120,000 clones, 70% to 85% seen once. The sequencing sample was made of PBMCs. Source of these receptors: a woman aged 18-29 years in good health and CMV-seropositive.

The rearrangement links TRBV11-2 to TRBJ2-1, with 8 bases fitting TRBD2. The CDR3 totals 15 residues. V was clipped by 0 bases and J by 4 bases; unmatched bases: 2. The V gene's germline CDR1 is SGHAT and CDR2 FQNNGV. CDR3 amino acids: CASSLELAEYNEQFF. CDR3 DNA: TGTGCCAGCAGCTTAGAACTAGCGGAATACAATGAGCAGTTCTTC.

The chain employs TRBV7-9 and TRBJ1-5; 7 bases fit TRBD1. The CDR3 runs 13 residues. V trimming: 6 bases; J trimming: 5 bases; junction bases outside the gene matches: 4. CDR1 and CDR2 (germline): SEHNR, FQNEAQ (reference sequence). CDR3 DNA sequence: TGTGCCAGCAGTTTTGACAGGGATCAGCCCCAGCATTTT. Amino acids: CASSFDRDQPQHF.

The chain recombines TRBV5-1 with TRBJ2-1; TRBD2 matches 14 bases. The CDR3 covers 20 residues. The germline CDR1 and CDR2 sequences are SGHRS and YFSETQ. Losses at the gene ends were 2 bases for V and 2 bases for J; bases not matched to a gene: 12. CDR3 residues: CASSLVRGGTSGGTYNEQFF. The DNA of the CDR3 is TGCGCCAGCAGCTTAGTTAGGGGGGGGACTAGCGGGGGAACCTACAATGAGCAGTTCTTC.

Notes on this clone: The junction departs from the called germline gene at one end, perhaps through a read error. V usage is TRBV7-9 and J usage is TRBJ1-2; D remains unclear. There are 14 residues in the CDR3. The germline V gene encodes CDR1 SEHNR and CDR2 FQNEAQ (reference sequence). In DNA form, the CDR3 reads TGTTCCAGCAGCCCCTCGGAAGGGAGATATGGCTACACCTTC. The encoded protein is CSSSPSEGRYGYTF.

J is TRBJ2-7 and V is TRBV28; D may be TRBD2 (7 bases). Germline V CDR1 and CDR2: MDHEN, SYDVKM. Trimming cost V 11 bases and J 0 bases, with 14 bases left between them. CDR3 length: 13 amino acids. CDR3 DNA: TGTGCCGAGCGAGGGGGGGGCTCCTACGAGCAGTACTTC. It is translated as CAERGGGSYEQYF.

This clone turned up a few times. The chain joins TRBV14 to TRBJ2-3; tentatively, D is TRBD2 (6 bases). The V end lost 5 bases, the J end lost 7 bases, and 13 bases lay between the germline ends. The germline V gene encodes CDR1 SGHDN and CDR2 FVKESK. This CDR3 is built from 13 residues. CDR3 sequence (DNA): TGTGCCAGCAGCAAACTAGCCGGCAATACGCAGTATTTT. This codes for CASSKLAGNTQYF.

The V and J genes are TRBV5-1 and TRBJ2-6, with 8 positions matching TRBD1. Germline CDR1 is SGHRS and CDR2 is YFSETQ. The CDR3 is 16 amino acids. Trimming removed 3 bases from V and 2 bases from J; junction bases left unmatched: 4. CDR3 nucleotides: TGCGCCAGCAGCTCGACAGGGGCCACTGGGGCCAACGTCCTGACTTTC. This codes for CASSSTGATGANVLTF.

The V and J genes are TRBV27 and TRBJ1-5; D unresolved. Trimming cost V 3 bases and J 6 bases, with 9 bases left between them. CDR1 MNHEY and CDR2 SMNVEV come from the germline V gene (reference sequence). This CDR3 spans 13 amino acids. The CDR3 nucleotides are TGTGCCAGCAGTTTTCCGGGTACTCAGCCCCAGCATTTT. Translation: CASSFPGTQPQHF.

This clone was detected once. The chain carries TRBV15 and TRBJ2-5, with 7 bases matching TRBD1. In germline, CDR1 is LNHNV, CDR2 YYDKDF (reference sequence). V lost 3 bases and J lost 2; bases outside the gene matches: 9. The CDR3 is 16 amino acids. Here the CDR3 DNA reads TGTGCCACCAGCAGTACCACCGACAGGGTACAAGAGACCCAGTACTTC. Translated, it gives CATSSTTDRVQETQYF.

The rearrangement uses TRBV9 and TRBJ2-5, with 10 nucleotides matching TRBD2. CDR1 is SGDLS, CDR2 YYNGEE, per germline. After removal of 2 bases from V and 5 bases from J, the junction contained 3 bases not matched to a gene. The CDR3 runs 14 residues. The DNA for the CDR3 is TGTGCCAGCAGCGTGTCTAGCGGGGGTGAGACCCAGTACTTC. Translated, it gives CASSVSSGGETQYF.

The chain couples TRBV6-6 to TRBJ1-1; perhaps TRBD1 as D (6 bases). Trimming took off 2 bases at V and 3 bases at J, with 13 bases between the two ends. The CDR3 sequence is 15 residues long. CDR1 and CDR2 from the germline V gene are MNHNY and SVGAGI (reference sequence). The CDR3 DNA is TGTGCCAGCAGTTACCCCTGGGGGCTCGACACTGAAGCTTTCTTT. Its translation: CASSYPWGLDTEAFF.

The chain links TRBV30 to TRBJ2-3; no definite D call. Germline CDR1 and CDR2: GTSNPN and SVGIG (reference sequence). V shed 2 bases and J shed 6 bases, with 9 bases lying between them. The CDR3 loop spans 12 amino acids. CDR3 sequence (DNA): TGTGCCTGGAGTCCTGTTGCGGATACGCAGTATTTT. This encodes CAWSPVADTQYF.

This clone was seen a single time. The chain carries TRBV30 and TRBJ1-2, with a weak D call TRBD1 (5 bases). The CDR3 length is 12 residues. V was shortened by 5 bases and J by 6 bases, with 13 bases between the two germline ends. Germline CDR1 GTSNPN, CDR2 SVGIG (reference sequence). This chain's CDR3 is CAWYYGGDGYTF. The CDR3 DNA sequence: TGTGCCTGGTATTATGGAGGGGATGGCTACACCTTC. The complete variable domain, with remaining parts taken from reference TRBV30 and TRBJ1-2, reads SQTIHQWPATLVQPVGSPLSLECTVEGTSNPNLYWYRQAAGRGLQLLFYSVGIGQISSEVPQNLSASRPQDRQFILSSKKLLLSDSGFYLCAWYYGGDGYTFGSGTRLTVV.

This chain uses TRBV9 with TRBJ2-2, with 7 bases matching TRBD2. J was trimmed by 4 bases and V by 6 bases; bases with no gene match: 6. The CDR3 is 14 amino acids. CDR1 and CDR2 from the germline V gene are SGDLS and YYNGEE. CDR3: CASTKRGGTGELFF. The CDR3 DNA is TGTGCCAGCACCAAGCGGGGAGGCACCGGGGAGCTGTTTTTT.

V gene TRBV7-6 combines with J gene TRBJ2-7; tentatively, D is TRBD2 (6 bases). The V end lost 1 base, the J end lost 0 bases, and 13 bases lay between the germline ends. The CDR3 totals 16 residues. In germline, CDR1 is SGHVS, CDR2 FNYEAQ. DNA for the CDR3: TGTGCCAGCAGCTTAGGGGCGGGGACCAGCTCCTACGAGCAGTACTTC. Its protein is CASSLGAGTSSYEQYF. The variable domain in full, with the rest retrieved from reference TRBV7-6 and TRBJ2-7, is GAGVSQSPRYKVTKRGQDVALRCDPISGHVSLYWYRQALGQGPEFLTYFNYEAQQDKSGLPNDRFSAERPEGSISTLTIQRTEQRDSAMYRCASSLGAGTSSYEQYFGPGTRLTVT.

The rearrangement uses TRBV19 and TRBJ1-1; D might be TRBD1 (5 bases). V lost 1 base and J 6 bases, leaving 6 bases between the germline ends. The CDR3 totals 12 residues. Germline values: CDR1 LNHDA, CDR2 SQIVND (reference sequence). Here the CDR3 reads CASSIGRAEAFF. In DNA form, the CDR3 reads TGTGCCAGTAGTATAGGCAGGGCTGAAGCTTTCTTT.

This clone was recorded a few times. Written as DNA, the CDR3 is TGTGCCAGCAGGCCGGGGGGGCCAACAGATACGCAGTATTTT. Residues: CASRPGGPTDTQYF. The rearrangement links TRBV2 to TRBJ2-3; 8 bases fit TRBD2. Per germline, CDR1 SNHLY and CDR2 FYNNEI. J was trimmed by 3 bases and V by 6 bases; bases with no gene match: 5. The CDR3 covers 14 residues.

The rearrangement uses TRBV7-2 and TRBJ2-5; no clear D. The end of the DNA is better explained by TRBJ2-7, so the J call may be wrong. This CDR3 contains 13 residues. Germline V gene lookup returns CDR1 SGHTA and CDR2 FQGNSA. Here the CDR3 DNA reads TGTGCCAGCAGCTTTTATGGCAGGTACGAGCAGTACTTC. Protein product: CASSFYGRYEQYF.

This clone was seen just once. This chain connects TRBV9 to TRBJ2-7; D possibly corresponds to TRBD2 (6 bases). This CDR3 spans 15 amino acids. Germline CDR1 SGDLS, CDR2 YYNGEE. V dropped 0 bases and J dropped 5 bases, with 15 bases sitting between them. CDR3 nucleotide sequence: TGTGCCAGCAGCGTAGTCAGGTGGGACTCGAACGAGCAGTACTTC. It encodes CASSVVRWDSNEQYF.